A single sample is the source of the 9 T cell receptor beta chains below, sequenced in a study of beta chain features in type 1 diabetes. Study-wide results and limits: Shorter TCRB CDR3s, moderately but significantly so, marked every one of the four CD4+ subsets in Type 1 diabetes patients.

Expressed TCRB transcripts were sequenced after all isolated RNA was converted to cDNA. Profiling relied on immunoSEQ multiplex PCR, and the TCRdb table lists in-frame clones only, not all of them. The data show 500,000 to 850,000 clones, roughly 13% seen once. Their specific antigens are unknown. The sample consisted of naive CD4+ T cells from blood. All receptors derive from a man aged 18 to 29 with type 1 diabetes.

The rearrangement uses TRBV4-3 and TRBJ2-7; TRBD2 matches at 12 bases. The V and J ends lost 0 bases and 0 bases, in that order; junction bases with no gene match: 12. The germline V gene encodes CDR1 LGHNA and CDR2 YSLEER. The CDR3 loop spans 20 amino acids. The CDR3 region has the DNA TGCGCCAGCAGCCAAGATAAGAGGCTAGCGGGGGGGAAAAGCTCCTACGAGCAGTACTTC. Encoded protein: CASSQDKRLAGGKSSYEQYF.

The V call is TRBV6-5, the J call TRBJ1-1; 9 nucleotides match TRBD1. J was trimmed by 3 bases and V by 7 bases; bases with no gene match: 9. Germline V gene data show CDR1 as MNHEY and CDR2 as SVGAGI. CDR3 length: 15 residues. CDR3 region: CASKPGQGWHTEAFF. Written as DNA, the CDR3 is TGTGCCAGCAAACCTGGACAGGGGTGGCACACTGAAGCTTTCTTT.

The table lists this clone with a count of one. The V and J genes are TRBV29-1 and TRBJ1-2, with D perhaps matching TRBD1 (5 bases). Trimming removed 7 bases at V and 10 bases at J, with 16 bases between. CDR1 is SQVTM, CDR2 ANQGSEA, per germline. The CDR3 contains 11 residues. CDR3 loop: CSASDDSNYTF. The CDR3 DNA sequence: TGCAGCGCCTCCGACGACAGCAACTACACCTTC.

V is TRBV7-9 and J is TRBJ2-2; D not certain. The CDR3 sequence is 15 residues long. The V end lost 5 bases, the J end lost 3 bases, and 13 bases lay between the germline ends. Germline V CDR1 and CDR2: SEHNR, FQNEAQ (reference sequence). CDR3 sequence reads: CASSPSSFYTGELFF. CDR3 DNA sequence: TGTGCCAGCAGCCCCTCTAGTTTCTACACCGGGGAGCTGTTTTTT. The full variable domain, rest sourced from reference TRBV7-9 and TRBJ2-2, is DTGVSQNPRHKITKRGQNVTFRCDPISEHNRLYWYRQTLGQGPEFLTYFQNEAQLEKSRLLSDRFSAERPKGSFSTLEIQRTEQGDSAMYLCASSPSSFYTGELFFGEGSRLTVL.

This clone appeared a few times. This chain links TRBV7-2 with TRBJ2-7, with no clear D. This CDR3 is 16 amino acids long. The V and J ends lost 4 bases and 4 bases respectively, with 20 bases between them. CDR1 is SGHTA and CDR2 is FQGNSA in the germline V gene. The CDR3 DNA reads TGTGCCAGCAGCTCGTCGGACGGCACAATAATATACGAGCAGTACTTC. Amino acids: CASSSSDGTIIYEQYF.

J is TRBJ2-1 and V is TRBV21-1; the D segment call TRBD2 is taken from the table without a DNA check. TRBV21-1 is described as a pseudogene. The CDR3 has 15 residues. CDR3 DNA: TGTGCCAGCAGCGACCGGACTAGCTGCTACAATGAGCAGTTCTTC. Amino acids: CASSDRTSCYNEQFF.

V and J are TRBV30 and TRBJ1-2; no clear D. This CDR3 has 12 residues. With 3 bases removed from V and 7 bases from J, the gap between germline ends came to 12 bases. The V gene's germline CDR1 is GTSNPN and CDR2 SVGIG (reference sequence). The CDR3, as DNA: TGTGCCTGGAGCCCCAGGCTAAGTGGCTACACCTTC. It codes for CAWSPRLSGYTF.

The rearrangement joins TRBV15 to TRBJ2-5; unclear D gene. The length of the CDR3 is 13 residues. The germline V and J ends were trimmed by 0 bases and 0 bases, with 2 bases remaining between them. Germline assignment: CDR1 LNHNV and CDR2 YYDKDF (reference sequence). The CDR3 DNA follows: TGTGCCACCAGCAGAGACTACCAAGAGACCCAGTACTTC. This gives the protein CATSRDYQETQYF.

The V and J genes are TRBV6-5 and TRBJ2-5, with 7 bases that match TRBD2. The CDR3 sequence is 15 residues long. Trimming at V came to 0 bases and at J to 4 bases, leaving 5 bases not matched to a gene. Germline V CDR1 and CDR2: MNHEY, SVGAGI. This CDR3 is CASSYSRSGRETQYF. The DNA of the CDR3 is TGTGCCAGCAGTTACTCTCGTAGCGGGCGAGAGACCCAGTACTTC.